This paragraph reports one T cell receptor (beta chain). Time point described: persistent/refractory GD, antithyroid drugs over 5 years with positive TRAb. TCR sequences were obtained from RNA taken from PBMCs. The sample belongs to a study of regulatory T cells in long-lasting Graves disease. The CDR3 spans 15 residues. J lost 3 bases, V lost 8 bases, and 11 bases had no gene match. Sequencing libraries for TCR beta were prepared with iRepertoire HTBI primers and Arm-PCR of CDR3 regions. TCRdb ran MiXCR on the multiplex PCR reads and lists one entry per CDR3 protein. The sample contains 420,000 or so distinct CDR3 sequences, about 25% of which appear only once.

The sample in question was peripheral blood mononuclear cells (PBMCs), obtained when the disease was refractory, from a patient treated with antithyroid drugs. The chain combines TRBV12-3 or TRBV12-4 with TRBJ2-7, with 9 positions matching TRBD1. The clonotype was recovered from a female donor with Graves disease. CDR3 residues: CASGRRDRVFYEQYF. As DNA, the CDR3 is TGTGCCAGCGGACGCCGGGACAGGGTTTTCTACGAGCAGTACTTC.